These 10 T cell receptor beta chains originate from one sample sequenced in a study of OX40 agonist ivuxolimab in advanced cancers. The data were produced by immunoSEQ multiplex PCR, yet TCRdb's version contains in-frame clones alone and is incomplete. This sample yields roughly 61,000 clones, of which around nine tenths are seen a single time; roughly 0.77% belongs to the top ten. The starting material was CD4+ or CD8+ T cells sorted from blood, obtained in a trial of the OX40 agonist ivuxolimab. The receptors shown here come from an adult with an advanced solid tumor such as melanoma, head and neck, liver or kidney cancer.

This chain links TRBV5-6 with TRBJ1-3; no firm D call. CDR3 size: 17 residues. V gave up 0 bases and J gave up 0 bases, with 13 bases separating them. The germline V gene encodes CDR1 SGHDT and CDR2 YYEEEE. CDR3 protein: CASSLEGLFSSGNTIYF. The CDR3 nucleotides read TGTGCCAGCAGCTTGGAAGGACTCTTCAGCTCTGGAAACACCATATATTTT.

This chain links TRBV7-8 with TRBJ2-1, with D perhaps matching TRBD2 (5 bases). CDR3 size: 14 residues. V was shortened by 5 bases and J by 4 bases, with 12 bases between the two germline ends. The germline CDR1 and CDR2 sequences are SGHVS and FQNEAQ. Here the CDR3 reads CASSNKDWYNEQFF. The DNA of the CDR3 is TGTGCCAGCAGCAACAAGGACTGGTACAATGAGCAGTTCTTC.

The chain combines TRBV18 with TRBJ2-5, with 8 nucleotides matching TRBD2. Germline V CDR1 and CDR2: KGHSH, LQKENI. Trimming took 6 bases from V and 2 from J; bases not matched to a gene: 14. The CDR3 is made up of 17 amino acids. CDR3 amino acids: CASSVSGLAGRQETQYF. For the CDR3, the DNA is TGTGCCAGCTCTGTATCGGGTTTAGCGGGAAGGCAAGAGACCCAGTACTTC.

The chain links TRBV28 to TRBJ1-2; D remains ambiguous. The V gene's germline CDR1 is MDHEN and CDR2 SYDVKM. The CDR3 runs 12 residues. V was pared by 5 bases and J by 2 bases, with 6 bases between. In DNA form, the CDR3 reads TGTGCCAGCAGTGGGGTAAACTATGGCTACACCTTC. It specifies CASSGVNYGYTF.

The chain employs TRBV10-1 and TRBJ2-1; 12 positions agree with TRBD2. CDR1 is WNHNN, CDR2 SYGVQD, per germline (reference sequence). V lost 5 bases to trimming and J lost 5 bases; unmatched junction nucleotides: 4. The CDR3 runs to 15 residues. The CDR3 loop reads CASSPGLAGHNEQFF. CDR3 bases: TGCGCCAGCAGTCCGGGACTAGCGGGTCACAATGAGCAGTTCTTC.

This chain links TRBV27 with TRBJ2-1; perhaps TRBD1 as D (6 bases). CDR1 and CDR2 from the germline V gene are MNHEY and SMNVEV (reference sequence). With 4 bases removed from V and 15 bases from J, the gap between germline ends came to 13 bases. The CDR3 runs to 11 residues. CDR3 bases: TGTGCCAGCAGTTACACAGGGAGAACGTTCTTC. Protein: CASSYTGRTFF.

The chain uses TRBV29-1 and TRBJ2-1; 9 bases line up with TRBD2. The CDR3 has 17 residues. Germline trimming cut 0 bases from V and 10 bases from J; bases unmatched to any gene: 16. In germline, CDR1 is SQVTM, CDR2 ANQGSEA. The CDR3: CSVEDLSGLASSGEQFF. The CDR3 DNA sequence: TGCAGCGTTGAAGATCTATCGGGACTAGCTTCGAGTGGGGAGCAGTTCTTC.

This chain uses TRBV30 with TRBJ2-5, with D tentatively TRBD1 (5 bases). V was cut by 4 bases and J by 5 bases, with 5 bases left in between. The V gene's germline CDR1 is GTSNPN and CDR2 SVGIG (reference sequence). CDR3 size: 10 residues. Written as DNA, the CDR3 is TGTGCCTGGACAGGGGAGACCCAGTACTTC. It encodes CAWTGETQYF.

The rearrangement joins TRBV6-1 to TRBJ2-3; 11 bases are shared with TRBD2. Trimming took 3 bases from V and 5 from J; bases not matched to a gene: 4. This CDR3 contains 15 residues. Germline V gene sequence: CDR1 MNHNS, CDR2 SASEGT. CDR3 coding DNA: TGTGCCAGCAGTGACGTAGCGGGGGGGCAAGATACGCAGTATTTT. It is translated as CASSDVAGGQDTQYF.

The chain combines TRBV6-1 with TRBJ2-5; maybe TRBD2 (5 bases). The CDR3 has 13 amino acids. The V end was cut by 3 bases, the J end by 7 bases, with 12 bases between. From germline, CDR1 is MNHNS and CDR2 SASEGT. CDR3 region: CASSDPGLRTQYF. DNA of the CDR3: TGTGCCAGCAGTGACCCAGGACTGAGGACCCAGTACTTC.